Shown below are 14 T cell receptor beta chains from a single sample sequenced in a study of Graves' ophthalmopathy and Graves' hyperthyroidism. RNA served as the template for amplifying TCR beta CDR3 regions. RT-PCR with HTBI primers came first, then second-round multiplex PCR. TCRdb independently ran MiXCR on the multiplex PCR reads; one entry per CDR3 protein. The sample holds just over 400,000 distinct CDR3 sequences, around 21% seen once. Sequences were obtained from peripheral blood. The source of these receptors is a woman aged 18 to 35 with stable Graves' hyperthyroidism.

This clonotype occurred many times. The chain has TRBV11-2 and TRBJ1-2; D not resolved. Trimming removed 3 bases from V and 8 bases from J, with 13 bases in between. Looked up from germline, CDR1 is SGHAT and CDR2 is FQNNGV. The CDR3 totals 13 residues. The CDR3 nucleotides read TGTGCCAGCAGCTTCAGACCCATCGAGGGCTACACCTTC. Translated, it gives CASSFRPIEGYTF.

The CDR3 DNA follows: TGTGCCAGCAGTTTCTTCGTCGGGGAGCTCTATGGCTACACCTTC. Translated: CASSFFVGELYGYTF. This chain connects TRBV12-3 or TRBV12-4 to TRBJ1-2; D gene unclear. Between the trimmed V and J ends, which lost 3 bases and 4 bases, there was a span of 15 bases. The CDR3 contains 15 residues.

This clonotype was detected ten times or more. V gene TRBV20-1 combines with J gene TRBJ1-3; no clear D gene. V was shortened by 3 bases and J by 3 bases, with 9 bases between the two germline ends. CDR1 and CDR2 from the germline V gene are DFQATT and SNEGSKA (reference sequence). This CDR3 contains 13 residues. The DNA for the CDR3 is TGCAGTGCTAGTGCGGGGTATGGAAACACCATATATTTT. Translating gives CSASAGYGNTIYF.

This clonotype has a count of ten or more. V is TRBV20-1 and J is TRBJ2-7; TRBD2 agrees at 7 bases. The CDR3 runs 14 residues. Germline V gene sequence: CDR1 DFQATT, CDR2 SNEGSKA (reference sequence). Trimming removed 5 bases from V and 0 bases from J; junction bases left unmatched: 7. The CDR3 sequence is CSARRLARSYEQYF. CDR3 nucleotide sequence: TGCAGTGCTCGCCGACTAGCACGCTCCTACGAGCAGTACTTC.

This chain joins TRBV6-2 or TRBV6-3 and TRBJ1-6, with D perhaps TRBD1 (5 bases). The CDR3 is 19 amino acids. Germline assignment: CDR1 MNHEY and CDR2 SVGEGT. Trimming took off 7 bases at V and 0 bases at J, with 22 bases between the two ends. The CDR3 DNA follows: TGTGCCAGCACTCTCGATCGGGAGGGGATCGGCTCCTATAATTCACCCCTCCACTTT. It is translated as CASTLDREGIGSYNSPLHF.

This clonotype was detected only a few times. The J gene is TRBJ1-2, the V gene TRBV6-2 or TRBV6-3; possible D gene TRBD1, 6 bases. The CDR3 has 18 amino acids. The V end lost 0 bases, the J end lost 6 bases, and 23 bases lay between the germline ends. Per germline, CDR1 MNHEY and CDR2 SVGEGT. The CDR3 DNA follows: TGTGCCAGCAGTTACTCCCTCCCCTTATTAAGACGGACAGATGGCTACACCTTC. This sequence encodes CASSYSLPLLRRTDGYTF.

This clonotype has just a few counts. The gene calls are TRBV11-2 and TRBJ1-3; possibly TRBD1 for D (5 bases). CDR1 is SGHAT and CDR2 is FQNNGV in the germline V gene. This CDR3 has 15 amino acids. The ends were cut back, 3 bases at V and 3 bases at J, with 12 bases in the middle. As DNA, the CDR3 is TGTGCCAGCAGCTTTGGGACCCAGGGTGGAAACACCATATATTTT. Its protein product is CASSFGTQGGNTIYF.

This clonotype was observed many times. The chain recombines TRBV12-3 or TRBV12-4 with TRBJ1-1; D not resolved. The CDR3 has 12 amino acids. V dropped 6 bases and J dropped 5 bases, with 10 bases sitting between them. CDR3 sequence (DNA): TGTGCCAGCAGACCTGTGAGGACTGAAGCTTTCTTT. Encoded protein: CASRPVRTEAFF.

This clonotype was detected many times. The V call is TRBV7-9, the J call TRBJ2-2; D gene uncertain. The CDR3 length is 15 residues. V shed 3 bases and J shed 7 bases, with 15 bases lying between them. Germline V lookup: CDR1 SEHNR, CDR2 FQNEAQ (reference sequence). CDR3 in DNA: TGTGCCAGCAGCTTGGTCAACAGAAACGGCGGGGAGCTGTTTTTT. Translation gives CASSLVNRNGGELFF.

This clonotype was observed a handful of times. The rearrangement joins TRBV20-1 to TRBJ1-2; D is unclear. The CDR3 runs 15 residues. Trimming shortened V by 6 bases and J by 4 bases, and 21 bases separated the two germline ends. The germline gives CDR1 DFQATT, CDR2 SNEGSKA (reference sequence). The CDR3 here is CSAPGGRGEGYGYTF. The CDR3 DNA follows: TGCAGTGCACCCGGCGGGCGGGGAGAGGGCTATGGCTACACCTTC.

This clonotype was seen once. This chain joins TRBV19 and TRBJ1-5, with D tentatively TRBD1 (5 bases). Per the germline V gene, CDR1 is LNHDA and CDR2 is SQIVND (reference sequence). Deletions cut 8 bases from V and 3 bases from J, with 17 bases between. The CDR3 sequence is 15 residues long. The CDR3 DNA follows: TGTGCCAGTGGGGGGGTGCGTCTCGCCAATCAGCCCCAGCATTTT. As protein: CASGGVRLANQPQHF.

This clonotype was detected only a few times. The rearrangement links TRBV20-1 to TRBJ2-4, with 7 positions matching TRBD1. After removal of 0 bases from V and 0 bases from J, the junction contained 14 bases not matched to a gene. Per germline, CDR1 DFQATT and CDR2 SNEGSKA (reference sequence). This CDR3 is 19 amino acids long. CDR3 sequence (DNA): TGCAGTGCTAGAGATCGCTACAGGGGATACATACGAGCCAAAAACATTCAGTACTTC. Its protein product is CSARDRYRGYIRAKNIQYF.

Comment on this clonotype: Given a much more abundant clone one base away, this may be a read error. The chain recombines TRBV2 with TRBJ2-4; the D gene could be TRBD1 or TRBD2 (5 bases each). CDR1 and CDR2 (germline): SNHLY, FYNNEI. The CDR3 totals 15 residues. CDR3 sequence: CASTEGYGTKNIKYF. The CDR3 DNA reads TGTGCCAGCACCGAGGGGTACGGGACCAAAAACATTAAGTACTTC.

This clonotype was observed at least ten times. V is TRBV12-3 or TRBV12-4 and J is TRBJ1-6; D gene unclear. This CDR3 has 14 residues. Trimming took off 5 bases at V and 6 bases at J, with 11 bases between the two ends. CDR3 sequence (DNA): TGTGCCAGCAGTCCTCTTGGGTTTAATTCACCCCTCCACTTT. Translating gives CASSPLGFNSPLHF.